The 30 T cell receptor beta chains below come from one sample, sequenced in a study of regulatory T cells in long-lasting Graves disease. For TCR beta, libraries came from iRepertoire HTBI primers and Arm-PCR of CDR3 regions. TCRdb re-called the multiplex PCR reads with MiXCR, one entry per CDR3 protein. The sample gives about 430,000 distinct CDR3 sequences, approximately 15% of which show up once; over 7% is in the top ten. This sample's time point: newly diagnosed GD, antithyroid drugs for less than 3 months. The TCR library was made from RNA that had been extracted from PBMCs in TRIzol. The same data also contributed to another study, on T cells in Graves' hyperthyroidism and ophthalmopathy.

The sample in question was peripheral blood mononuclear cells (PBMCs), obtained at new diagnosis, from a patient treated with antithyroid drugs. These TCRs come from a woman aged 40 to 50 with Graves disease.

This clonotype was observed many times. This sequence joins TRBV28 and TRBJ2-3, with D perhaps matching TRBD1 (5 bases). The CDR3 is made up of 16 amino acids. Trimming shortened V by 2 bases and J by 7 bases, and 19 bases separated the two germline ends. Per germline, CDR1 MDHEN and CDR2 SYDVKM. Here the CDR3 DNA reads TGTGCCAGCAGTTTAGGGGCAGGACCCCGGATATATACGCAGTATTTT. This translates into CASSLGAGPRIYTQYF.

This clonotype was recorded at least ten times. The V call is TRBV19, the J call TRBJ2-1, with D possibly being TRBD2 (6 bases). Germline CDR1 is LNHDA and CDR2 is SQIVND (reference sequence). The CDR3 sequence is 15 residues long. Trimming removed 3 bases from V and 3 bases from J, with 12 bases in between. CDR3 amino acids: CASSIASGLYNEQFF. The CDR3 DNA is TGTGCCAGTAGTATCGCCAGCGGGCTCTACAATGAGCAGTTCTTC.

The V gene is TRBV7-9, the J gene TRBJ2-5, with a possible D match to TRBD2 (6 bases). The CDR3 covers 14 residues. In germline, CDR1 is SEHNR, CDR2 FQNEAQ (reference sequence). Trimming removed 5 bases at V and 1 base at J, with 11 bases between. CDR3 region: CASSALAFQETQYF. As DNA, the CDR3 is TGTGCCAGCAGCGCGCTAGCGTTCCAAGAGACCCAGTACTTC. Full variable domain (missing parts from reference TRBV7-9 and TRBJ2-5): DTGVSQNPRHKITKRGQNVTFRCDPISEHNRLYWYRQTLGQGPEFLTYFQNEAQLEKSRLLSDRFSAERPKGSFSTLEIQRTEQGDSAMYLCASSALAFQETQYFGPGTRLLVL.

This chain joins TRBV18 and TRBJ1-1; 7 nucleotides agree with TRBD1. This CDR3 is built from 16 residues. Per germline, CDR1 KGHSH and CDR2 LQKENI. With 6 bases clipped from V and 0 bases from J, the junction kept 10 bases outside the gene matches. Here the CDR3 DNA reads TGTGCCAGCTCTATGAGACAGGGACGAATGAACACTGAAGCTTTCTTT. Amino acid sequence: CASSMRQGRMNTEAFF.

This clonotype was seen repeatedly, ten times or more. The chain employs TRBV12-3 or TRBV12-4 and TRBJ2-4, with TRBD2 matching over 11 bases. V lost 7 bases, J lost 7 bases, and 6 bases stayed unmatched. The CDR3 totals 14 residues. This CDR3 is CASIAGGAENIQYF. The DNA of the CDR3 is TGTGCCAGCATAGCGGGAGGGGCAGAGAACATTCAGTACTTC.

The gene calls are TRBV7-2 and TRBJ2-4; D ambiguous. The CDR3 has 19 residues. V lost 1 base and J lost 1, with 20 bases in between. The germline CDR1 and CDR2 sequences are SGHTA and FQGNSA. The CDR3 loop reads CASSLGSGWSSLAKNIQYF. For the CDR3, the DNA is TGTGCCAGCAGCTTAGGATCTGGGTGGTCTAGTCTGGCCAAAAACATTCAGTACTTC.

The sample holds many counts of this clonotype. V is TRBV5-6 and J is TRBJ2-2, with TRBD1 as a possible D gene (6 bases). The germline gives CDR1 SGHDT, CDR2 YYEEEE. There are 16 residues in the CDR3. Between the trimmed V and J ends, which lost 2 bases and 0 bases, there was a span of 11 bases. CDR3 DNA: TGTGCCAGCAGCTTAAGACAGGTGGCGAACACCGGGGAGCTGTTTTTT. Translating it yields CASSLRQVANTGELFF.

J is TRBJ1-4 and V is TRBV6-2 or TRBV6-3; D is undetermined. V lost 2 bases to trimming and J lost 5 bases, with 12 bases between them. Germline CDR1 MNHEY, CDR2 SVGEGT. The CDR3 loop spans 15 amino acids. Here the CDR3 DNA reads TGTGCCAGCAGTTACAGCACAGTGGCAAATGAAAAACTGTTTTTT. This encodes CASSYSTVANEKLFF.

The chain couples TRBV6-2 or TRBV6-3 to TRBJ2-1; TRBD1 is a possible D gene (6 bases). The V gene lost 5 bases and the J gene lost 2 bases, with 16 bases spanning the gap. From germline, CDR1 is MNHEY and CDR2 SVGEGT. The CDR3 totals 16 residues. The CDR3 DNA reads as TGTGCCAGCAGTGCACAGGGTTCTGCGCCCTACAATGAGCAGTTCTTC. Protein: CASSAQGSAPYNEQFF.

This clonotype was counted ten times or more. The chain combines TRBV27 with TRBJ2-3; 7 nucleotides agree with TRBD1. The trim removed 4 bases at V and 0 bases at J, leaving 4 bases unmatched. Looked up from germline, CDR1 is MNHEY and CDR2 is SMNVEV (reference sequence). This CDR3 is built from 15 residues. The CDR3: CASSSTRGSTDTQYF. The CDR3 bases are TGTGCCAGCAGTTCGACCAGGGGGAGCACAGATACGCAGTATTTT.

The rearrangement uses TRBV12-3 or TRBV12-4 and TRBJ2-4; 7 bases are a match to TRBD1. The junction had 6 bases not matched to a gene; V was cut back by 5 bases and J by 5 bases. The CDR3 extends over 14 amino acids. CDR3 coding DNA: TGTGCCAGCAGTACCCCGGACAGGCAAAACATTCAGTACTTC. Translation gives CASSTPDRQNIQYF.

The gene calls are TRBV30 and TRBJ1-2, with D tentatively TRBD1 (5 bases). Germline V CDR1 and CDR2: GTSNPN, SVGIG (reference sequence). There are 14 residues in the CDR3. V dropped 3 bases and J dropped 13 bases, with 24 bases sitting between them. The CDR3 coding sequence is TGTGCCTGGAGAGTCCAGGGCAGTCTCGGTGTCGGCACCTTC. Protein sequence: CAWRVQGSLGVGTF. Combining the CDR3 with reference TRBV30 and TRBJ1-2 gives the whole variable domain SQTIHQWPATLVQPVGSPLSLECTVEGTSNPNLYWYRQAAGRGLQLLFYSVGIGQISSEVPQNLSASRPQDRQFILSSKKLLLSDSGFYLCAWRVQGSLGVGTFGSGTRLTVV.

Comments on this clonotype: With a much larger clone just one base away, this may be a read error. The chain carries TRBV6-2 or TRBV6-3 and TRBJ2-3; a possible D gene is TRBD2 (6 bases). CDR3 length: 15 amino acids. Germline CDR1 is MNHEY and CDR2 is SVGEGT. V lost 3 bases to trimming and J lost 6 bases, with 16 bases between them. CDR3 protein: CASSYGASAGDTQYF. Written as DNA, the CDR3 is TGTGCCAGCAGTTATGGGGCTAGCGCGGGCGATACGCAGTATTTT.

This clonotype was seen a handful of times. The V gene is TRBV3-1, the J gene TRBJ1-4; TRBD1 matches 7 bases. Germline V lookup: CDR1 LGHDT, CDR2 YNNKEL (reference sequence). There are 14 residues in the CDR3. Losses at the gene ends were 4 bases for V and 7 bases for J; bases not matched to a gene: 6. The CDR3 DNA is TGTGCCAGCAGCCCGACAGGGCGAGGTGAAAAACTGTTTTTT. Its protein is CASSPTGRGEKLFF. Combining the CDR3 with reference TRBV3-1 and TRBJ1-4 gives the whole variable domain DTAVSQTPKYLVTQMGNDKSIKCEQNLGHDTMYWYKQDSKKFLKIMFSYNNKELIINETVPNRFSPKSPDKAHLNLHINSLELGDSAVYFCASSPTGRGEKLFFGSGTQLSVL.

This clonotype was counted many times. This chain joins TRBV7-9 and TRBJ2-5; D call uncertain. V lost 4 bases and J lost 5, with 11 bases in between. The CDR3 has 13 amino acids. Germline CDR1 SEHNR, CDR2 FQNEAQ (reference sequence). This CDR3 is CASSSRPKETQYF. The CDR3 DNA is TGTGCCAGCAGCTCAAGACCCAAGGAGACCCAGTACTTC.

This clonotype was found a few times. The chain recombines TRBV7-9 with TRBJ2-7; 10 bases are shared with TRBD2. Unmatched junction bases numbered 6, after V lost 4 bases and J lost 0 bases. The germline CDR1 and CDR2 sequences are SEHNR and FQNEAQ (reference sequence). The CDR3 extends over 16 amino acids. The CDR3 nucleotides are TGTGCCAGCAGCTGGACTAGCGGAAATCCCTCCTACGAGCAGTACTTC. Protein sequence: CASSWTSGNPSYEQYF.

The chain combines TRBV5-1 with TRBJ2-2; unclear D gene. Germline V gene lookup returns CDR1 SGHRS and CDR2 YFSETQ. V shed 7 bases and J shed 0 bases, with 10 bases lying between them. The CDR3 spans 14 residues. This CDR3 is CASAPGPNTGELFF. DNA of the CDR3: TGCGCCAGCGCCCCCGGGCCGAACACCGGGGAGCTGTTTTTT.

This clonotype was observed at least ten times. The chain employs TRBV10-3 and TRBJ2-1; weak D call: TRBD2 (6 bases). Germline V gene data show CDR1 as ENHRY and CDR2 as SYGVKD. The CDR3 totals 13 residues. V was cut by 4 bases and J by 9 bases, with 13 bases left in between. CDR3 sequence (DNA): TGTGCCATCAGTGGACTAGACGGCGGTGAGCAGTTCTTC. It encodes CAISGLDGGEQFF.

Ten or more counts support this clonotype. The V gene is TRBV29-1, the J gene TRBJ1-1, with D perhaps TRBD1 (5 bases). The germline V and J ends were trimmed by 4 bases and 3 bases, with 9 bases remaining between them. The CDR3 loop spans 12 amino acids. Germline CDR1 reads SQVTM; CDR2 reads ANQGSEA. CDR3 region: CSVGQYDTEAFF. CDR3 coding DNA: TGCAGCGTTGGACAGTATGACACTGAAGCTTTCTTT.

This clonotype was counted only a few times. This clone may be a read error of a much larger clone one base away. This rearrangement joins TRBV12-3 or TRBV12-4 to TRBJ2-1; D perhaps matches TRBD2 (6 bases). V dropped 3 bases and J dropped 9 bases, with 12 bases sitting between them. This CDR3 contains 13 residues. The CDR3 reads CASSFLSGSEQFF. As DNA, the CDR3 is TGTGCCAGCAGTTTTCTTAGCGGCAGTGAGCAGTTCTTC.

The sample holds many counts of this clonotype. V is TRBV9 and J is TRBJ2-1; tentative D call: TRBD2 (5 bases). Trimming removed 0 bases at V and 5 bases at J, with 6 bases between. The CDR3 has 13 residues. CDR1 SGDLS and CDR2 YYNGEE come from the germline V gene. In nucleotides, the CDR3 is TGTGCCAGCAGCGTAGGGAGGAACAATGAGCAGTTCTTC. Its protein product is CASSVGRNNEQFF.

This clonotype was observed at least ten times. The rearrangement links TRBV27 to TRBJ2-7; either TRBD1 or TRBD2 may supply D (7 bases each). Trimming left V 7 bases short and J 3 bases short, with 13 bases between. Germline values: CDR1 MNHEY, CDR2 SMNVEV (reference sequence). The CDR3 covers 13 residues. The CDR3: CASTRGGYYEQYF. CDR3 DNA: TGTGCCAGCACCAGGGGGGGATACTACGAGCAGTACTTC.

This chain joins TRBV6-1 and TRBJ2-7; 7 bases match TRBD1. J gave up 4 bases and V 6 bases, and 9 bases lay outside the gene matches. Germline V CDR1 and CDR2: MNHNS, SASEGT. The CDR3 loop spans 14 amino acids. The CDR3 spells CASSTLDRVYEQYF. The DNA for the CDR3 is TGTGCCAGCAGCACCCTCGACAGGGTTTACGAGCAGTACTTC.

This clonotype was counted a few times. V usage is TRBV28 and J usage is TRBJ1-2; no reliable D call. V gave up 6 bases and J gave up 2 bases, with 13 bases separating them. Germline V gene sequence: CDR1 MDHEN, CDR2 SYDVKM. There are 14 residues in the CDR3. This chain's CDR3 is CASSELGQNYGYTF. As DNA, the CDR3 is TGTGCCAGCAGCGAGTTAGGGCAGAACTATGGCTACACCTTC.

V and J are TRBV15 and TRBJ1-4, with D maybe TRBD1 (6 bases). The CDR3 consists of 16 residues. Germline V CDR1 and CDR2: LNHNV, YYDKDF (reference sequence). The ends were cut back, 3 bases at V and 0 bases at J, with 11 bases in the middle. The CDR3 DNA follows: TGTGCCACCAGCAGGGATCAGGGGACAACTAATGAAAAACTGTTTTTT. Protein sequence: CATSRDQGTTNEKLFF. The whole variable domain, remainder taken from reference TRBV15 and TRBJ1-4, is DAMVIQNPRYQVTQFGKPVTLSCSQTLNHNVMYWYQQKSSQAPKLLFHYYDKDFNNEADTPDNFQSRRPNTSFCFLDIRSPGLGDTAMYLCATSRDQGTTNEKLFFGSGTQLSVL.

This clonotype was seen repeatedly, ten times or more. The gene calls are TRBV29-1 and TRBJ2-7, with D possibly TRBD1 on 6 matching bases. Germline loops: CDR1 SQVTM, CDR2 ANQGSEA. This CDR3 has 17 residues. Trimming took off 4 bases at V and 0 bases at J, with 22 bases between the two ends. CDR3 in amino acids: CSVVVGGPGGSSYEQYF. The CDR3 region has the DNA TGCAGCGTTGTTGTTGGGGGCCCCGGCGGAAGCTCCTACGAGCAGTACTTC.

About this clonotype itself: The CDR3 does not close with the conserved phenylalanine or tryptophan, likely indicating a read error. The gene calls are TRBV2 and TRBJ2-1; D ambiguous. The CDR3 totals 17 residues. Germline V gene lookup returns CDR1 SNHLY and CDR2 FYNNEI. This chain's CDR3 is CAISEPTRSRVGNEQFC. The CDR3 DNA sequence: TGTGCCATCAGTGAGCCTACCCGGTCAAGGGTGGGAAATGAGCAGTTCTGC.

This clonotype was seen more than once but under ten times. The chain joins TRBV4-1 to TRBJ1-3; D ambiguous. Germline V CDR1 and CDR2: MGHRA, YSYEKL. The CDR3 covers 13 residues. Trimming cost V 4 bases and J 4 bases, with 8 bases left between them. The CDR3 is CASSLTRGNTIYF. As DNA, the CDR3 is TGCGCCAGCAGCCTGACCCGGGGAAACACCATATATTTT.

This clonotype was observed at least ten times. The rearrangement joins TRBV10-3 to TRBJ1-2; no clear D. The CDR3 is 12 amino acids. V shed 6 bases and J shed 6 bases, with 11 bases lying between them. Germline-derived CDR1 and CDR2 are ENHRY and SYGVKD. The CDR3 coding sequence is TGTGCCATCAGCGATACAGAGGATGGCTACACCTTC. This codes for CAISDTEDGYTF.

The rearrangement joins TRBV30 to TRBJ2-5, with TRBD2 as a possible D gene (5 bases). This CDR3 has 15 amino acids. CDR1 is GTSNPN and CDR2 is SVGIG in the germline V gene (reference sequence). V was cut by 0 bases and J by 7 bases, with 18 bases left in between. Here the CDR3 reads CAWSVRGLGARTQYF. The DNA of the CDR3 is TGTGCCTGGAGTGTACGAGGGCTGGGCGCAAGGACCCAGTACTTC.